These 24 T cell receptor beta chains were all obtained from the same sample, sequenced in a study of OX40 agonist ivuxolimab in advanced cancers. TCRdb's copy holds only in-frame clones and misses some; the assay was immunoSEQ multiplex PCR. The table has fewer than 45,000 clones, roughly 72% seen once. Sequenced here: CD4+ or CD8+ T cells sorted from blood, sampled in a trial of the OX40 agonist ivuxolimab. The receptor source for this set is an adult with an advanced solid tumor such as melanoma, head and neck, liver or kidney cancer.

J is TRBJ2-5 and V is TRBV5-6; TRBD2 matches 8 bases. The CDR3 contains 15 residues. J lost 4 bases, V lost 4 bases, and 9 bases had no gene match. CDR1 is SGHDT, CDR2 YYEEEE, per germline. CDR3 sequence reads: CASSARTSKRETQYF. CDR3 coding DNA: TGTGCCAGCAGCGCCCGGACTAGCAAACGAGAGACCCAGTACTTC.

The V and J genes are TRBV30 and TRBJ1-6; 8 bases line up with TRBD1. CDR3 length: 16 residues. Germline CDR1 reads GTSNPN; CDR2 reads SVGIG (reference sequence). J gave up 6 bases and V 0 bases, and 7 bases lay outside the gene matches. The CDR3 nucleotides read TGTGCCTGGAGTGTACCAGGGACAGGATTTAATTCACCCCTCCACTTT. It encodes CAWSVPGTGFNSPLHF.

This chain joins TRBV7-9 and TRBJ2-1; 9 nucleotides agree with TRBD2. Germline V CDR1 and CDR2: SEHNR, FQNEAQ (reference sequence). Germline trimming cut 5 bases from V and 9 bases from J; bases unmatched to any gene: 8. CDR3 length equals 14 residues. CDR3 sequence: CASSRGTSNPEQFF. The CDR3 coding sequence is TGTGCCAGCAGCCGTGGGACTAGCAATCCTGAGCAGTTCTTC.

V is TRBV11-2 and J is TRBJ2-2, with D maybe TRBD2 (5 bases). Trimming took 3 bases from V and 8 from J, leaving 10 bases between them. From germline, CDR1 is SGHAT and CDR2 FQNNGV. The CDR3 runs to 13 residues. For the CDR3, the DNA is TGTGCCAGCAGCTTGGAGGTATTGGGGGAGCTGTTTTTT. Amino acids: CASSLEVLGELFF. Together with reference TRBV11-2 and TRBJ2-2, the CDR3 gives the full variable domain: EAGVAQSPRYKIIEKRQSVAFWCNPISGHATLYWYQQILGQGPKLLIQFQNNGVVDDSQLPKDRFSAERLKGVDSTLKIQPAKLEDSAVYLCASSLEVLGELFFGEGSRLTVL.

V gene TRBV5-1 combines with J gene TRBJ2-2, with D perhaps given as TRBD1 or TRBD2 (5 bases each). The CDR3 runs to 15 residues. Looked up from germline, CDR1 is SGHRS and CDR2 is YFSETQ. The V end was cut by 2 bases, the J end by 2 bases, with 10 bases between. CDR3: CASSFEGPNTGELFF. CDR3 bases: TGCGCCAGCAGCTTTGAGGGGCCAAACACCGGGGAGCTGTTTTTT.

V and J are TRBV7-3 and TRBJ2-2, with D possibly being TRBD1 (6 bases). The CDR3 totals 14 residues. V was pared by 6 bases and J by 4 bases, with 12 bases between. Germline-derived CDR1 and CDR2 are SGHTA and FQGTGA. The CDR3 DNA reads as TGTGCCAGCAGTCAAGGACAGAGCACCGGGGAGCTGTTTTTT. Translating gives CASSQGQSTGELFF. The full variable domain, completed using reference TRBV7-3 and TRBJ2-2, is GAGVSQTPSNKVTEKGKYVELRCDPISGHTALYWYRQSLGQGPEFLIYFQGTGAADDSGLPNDRFFAVRPEGSVSTLKIQRTERGDSAVYLCASSQGQSTGELFFGEGSRLTVL.

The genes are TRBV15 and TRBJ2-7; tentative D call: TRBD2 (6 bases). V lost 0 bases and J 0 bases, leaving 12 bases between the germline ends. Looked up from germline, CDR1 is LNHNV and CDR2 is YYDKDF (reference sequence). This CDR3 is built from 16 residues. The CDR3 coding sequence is TGTGCCACCAGCAGAGATCGGGGAGGTCGCTCCTACGAGCAGTACGTC. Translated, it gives CATSRDRGGRSYEQYV.

The CDR3 DNA reads as TGTGCCAGCAGCTTTAGGGGGTCGAATGAAAAACTGTTTTTT. Translation: CASSFRGSNEKLFF. V gene TRBV5-6 combines with J gene TRBJ1-4, with D tentatively TRBD1 (6 bases). The V end lost 2 bases, the J end lost 5 bases, and 10 bases lay between the germline ends. This CDR3 has 14 residues. Germline V lookup: CDR1 SGHDT, CDR2 YYEEEE.

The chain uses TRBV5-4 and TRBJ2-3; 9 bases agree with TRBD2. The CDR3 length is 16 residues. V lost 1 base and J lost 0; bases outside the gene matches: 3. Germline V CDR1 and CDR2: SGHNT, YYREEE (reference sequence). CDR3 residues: CASSLFAGGSTDTQYF. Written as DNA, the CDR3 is TGTGCCAGCAGCTTGTTTGCGGGGGGGAGCACAGATACGCAGTATTTT.

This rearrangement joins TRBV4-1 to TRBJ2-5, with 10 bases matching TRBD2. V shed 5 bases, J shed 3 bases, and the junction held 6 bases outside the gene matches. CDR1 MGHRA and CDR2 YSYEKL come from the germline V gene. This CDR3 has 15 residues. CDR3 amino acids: CASSGPGTSEETQYF. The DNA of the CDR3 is TGCGCCAGCAGCGGACCCGGGACTAGCGAAGAGACCCAGTACTTC.

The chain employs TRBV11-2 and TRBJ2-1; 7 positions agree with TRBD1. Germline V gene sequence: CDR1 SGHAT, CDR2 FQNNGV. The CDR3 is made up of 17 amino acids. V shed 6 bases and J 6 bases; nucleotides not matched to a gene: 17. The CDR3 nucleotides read TGTGCCAGCAGAAAGACAGGGTTCAGGGGTCGGACCAATGAGCAGTTCTTC. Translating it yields CASRKTGFRGRTNEQFF. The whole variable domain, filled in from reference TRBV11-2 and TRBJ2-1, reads EAGVAQSPRYKIIEKRQSVAFWCNPISGHATLYWYQQILGQGPKLLIQFQNNGVVDDSQLPKDRFSAERLKGVDSTLKIQPAKLEDSAVYLCASRKTGFRGRTNEQFFGPGTRLTVL.

This CDR3 is CASSEGYSGELFF. The CDR3 DNA reads as TGCGCCAGCAGTGAGGGCTACTCCGGGGAGCTGTTTTTT. V is TRBV10-2 and J is TRBJ2-2; unclear D gene. Germline loops: CDR1 WSHSY, CDR2 SAAADI. The length of the CDR3 is 13 residues. V gave up 2 bases and J gave up 6 bases, with 7 bases separating them.

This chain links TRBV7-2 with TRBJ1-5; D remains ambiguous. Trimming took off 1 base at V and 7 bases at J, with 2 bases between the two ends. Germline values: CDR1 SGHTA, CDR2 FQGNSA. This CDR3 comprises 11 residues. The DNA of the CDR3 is TGTGCCAGCAGCTTAGGACAGCCCCAGCATTTT. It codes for CASSLGQPQHF.

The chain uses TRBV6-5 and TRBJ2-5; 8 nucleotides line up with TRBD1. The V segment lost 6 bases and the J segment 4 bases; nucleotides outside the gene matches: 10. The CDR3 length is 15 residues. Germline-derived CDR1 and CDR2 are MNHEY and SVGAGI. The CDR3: CASRDDRGIRETQYF. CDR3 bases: TGTGCCAGCAGAGATGACAGGGGAATTAGAGAGACCCAGTACTTC.

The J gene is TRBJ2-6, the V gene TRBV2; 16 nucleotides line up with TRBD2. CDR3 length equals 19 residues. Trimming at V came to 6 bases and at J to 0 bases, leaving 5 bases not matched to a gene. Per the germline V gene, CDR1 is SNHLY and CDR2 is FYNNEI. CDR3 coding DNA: TGTGCCAGCAGAACCGGGACTAGCGGGGGGGGCTCTGGGGCCAACGTCCTGACTTTC. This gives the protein CASRTGTSGGGSGANVLTF. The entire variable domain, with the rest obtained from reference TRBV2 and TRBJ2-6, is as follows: EPEVTQTPSHQVTQMGQEVILRCVPISNHLYFYWYRQILGQKVEFLVSFYNNEISEKSEIFDDQFSVERPDGSNFTLKIRSTKLEDSAMYFCASRTGTSGGGSGANVLTFGAGSRLTVL.

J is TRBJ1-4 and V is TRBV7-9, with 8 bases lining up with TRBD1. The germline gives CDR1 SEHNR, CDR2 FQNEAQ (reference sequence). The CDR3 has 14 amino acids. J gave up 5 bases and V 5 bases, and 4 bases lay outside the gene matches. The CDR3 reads CASSPGTGNEKLFF. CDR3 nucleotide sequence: TGTGCCAGCAGCCCCGGGACAGGAAATGAAAAACTGTTTTTT.

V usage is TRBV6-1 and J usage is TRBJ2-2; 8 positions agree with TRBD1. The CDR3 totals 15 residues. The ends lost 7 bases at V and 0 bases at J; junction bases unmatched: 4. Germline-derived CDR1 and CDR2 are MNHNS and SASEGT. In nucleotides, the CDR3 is TGTGCCAGCACAGGGGGCAGCTCGAACACCGGGGAGCTGTTTTTT. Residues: CASTGGSSNTGELFF.

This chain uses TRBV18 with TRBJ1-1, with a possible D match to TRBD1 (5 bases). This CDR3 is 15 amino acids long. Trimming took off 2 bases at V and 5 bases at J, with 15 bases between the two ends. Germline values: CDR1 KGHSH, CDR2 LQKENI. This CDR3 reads CASSPTFPGSTEAFF. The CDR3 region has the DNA TGTGCCAGCTCACCAACGTTCCCAGGGAGTACTGAAGCTTTCTTT.

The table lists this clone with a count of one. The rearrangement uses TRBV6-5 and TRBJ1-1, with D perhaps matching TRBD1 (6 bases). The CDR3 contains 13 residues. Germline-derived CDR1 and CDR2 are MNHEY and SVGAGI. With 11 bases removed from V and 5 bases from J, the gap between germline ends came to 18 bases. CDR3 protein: CAGGHGGKTEAFF. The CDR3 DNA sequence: TGTGCCGGGGGACATGGGGGAAAGACTGAAGCTTTCTTT.

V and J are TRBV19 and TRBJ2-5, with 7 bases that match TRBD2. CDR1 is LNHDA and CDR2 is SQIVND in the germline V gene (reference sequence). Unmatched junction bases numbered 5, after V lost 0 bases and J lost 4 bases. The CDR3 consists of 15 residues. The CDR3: CASSIDLGRGETQYF. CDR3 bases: TGTGCCAGTAGTATAGATCTGGGGAGGGGAGAGACCCAGTACTTC.

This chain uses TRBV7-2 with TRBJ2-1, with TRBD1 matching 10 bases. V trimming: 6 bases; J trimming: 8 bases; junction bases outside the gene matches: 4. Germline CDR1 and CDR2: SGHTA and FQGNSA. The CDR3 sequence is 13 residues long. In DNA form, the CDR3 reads TGTGCCAGCAGTAGGACAGGGGGTGATGAGCAGTTCTTC. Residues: CASSRTGGDEQFF.

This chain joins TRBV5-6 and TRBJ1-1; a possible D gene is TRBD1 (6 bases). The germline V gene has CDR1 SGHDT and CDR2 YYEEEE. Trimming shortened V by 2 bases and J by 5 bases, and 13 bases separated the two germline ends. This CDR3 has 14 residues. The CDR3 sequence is CASSLRQGRTEAFF. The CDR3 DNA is TGTGCCAGCAGCTTAAGGCAGGGGAGGACTGAAGCTTTCTTT.

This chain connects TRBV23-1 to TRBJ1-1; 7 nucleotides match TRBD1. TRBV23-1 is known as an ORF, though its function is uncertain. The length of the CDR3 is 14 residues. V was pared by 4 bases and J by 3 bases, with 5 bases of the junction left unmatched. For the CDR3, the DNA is TGCGCCAGCAGTCCGGGACAGCCGGACACTGAAGCTTTCTTT. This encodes CASSPGQPDTEAFF.

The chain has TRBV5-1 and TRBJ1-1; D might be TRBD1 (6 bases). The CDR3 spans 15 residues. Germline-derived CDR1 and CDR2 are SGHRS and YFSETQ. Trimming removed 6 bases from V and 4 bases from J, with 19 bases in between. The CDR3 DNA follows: TGCGCCAGCAACTGGGGGGGCGCGACGGCCACTGAAGCTTTCTTT. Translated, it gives CASNWGGATATEAFF.